This paragraph reports one T cell receptor beta chain. Per the germline V gene, CDR1 is SQVTM and CDR2 is ANQGSEA. This CDR3 spans 14 amino acids. V was pared by 3 bases and J by 8 bases, with 19 bases between. The sample belongs to a study of shared clonotypes between healthy human individuals. Using immunoSEQ multiplex PCR, the repertoire was profiled, and TCRdb retains in-frame clones only, with some absent. Here the sample spans 2,500,000 or so clones, 93% being singletons. CD4+ cells underwent separation, giving CD45RA+ naive and CD45RA-negative memory subsets. The origin of this receptor is a man between 18 and 29 years old in good health. Some clones in this sample may be carry-over from other donors' samples. V and J are TRBV29-1 and TRBJ1-2; weak D call: TRBD1 (6 bases). Specimen: naive CD4+ T cells from PBMCs. This sample's subset: CD45RA+ positively selected. CDR3 amino acids: CSVEPRPGENGYTF. The CDR3 region has the DNA TGCAGCGTTGAGCCCAGACCAGGGGAGAACGGCTACACCTTC.